This T cell receptor beta chain was found in a study of blood T cells in healthy people across ages (dated by TCRdb to between 2014 and 2017). The study in broad terms: In model experiments, template switching captured roughly one uniquely barcoded TCR beta cDNA molecule for every two T cells. Age-related changes in TCR beta repertoire diversity were measured in the study by deep sequencing normalized with unique cDNA molecular identifiers. The donors were split into four age groups: young (average approximately 16 years), middle-aged (roughly 42), aged (more than 60) and long-lived (roughly 86). To avoid experimental bias, donors of different ages were distributed randomly across sequencing lanes. The study analyzed two additional independent replicas of 1 million unique cDNA reads from the same blood draw for two donors, one aged 18 to 29 and one aged 80 or older. The paper's findings and limits, for the study overall: Estimates of total diversity based on one million sequenced T cells were considered lower bounds and underestimates. Observed TCR beta diversity correlated strongly with the percentage of naive T cells measured by flow cytometry. The CMV infection status of donors was not known, potentially confounding age-related changes in expanded clonotypes. Compared with the aged group, the long-lived group had more naive CD4+ T cells, fewer expanded clones and increased TCR diversity, a pattern suggesting age selection. Observed TCR beta diversity per million T cells fell roughly linearly with age, and a significant reduction was already apparent by age about 43. Conclusive comparison of naive and antigen-experienced compartments was prevented by the profiling of bulk unsorted PBMCs.

The library was made by 5' RACE. Instrument on record: Illumina HiSeq 2500. The second PCR ran for roughly 7 to 12 cycles and used a J-beta primer mix along with a sample-barcoded 5' primer. A template-switch 5' adaptor carrying 12 random nucleotides introduced a unique molecular identifier onto each TCR beta cDNA molecule. At least 3 million CDR3-containing paired-end reads were obtained from each sample. The Mint cDNA synthesis kit, primed by a TRBC-specific oligonucleotide, was used to synthesize first-strand cDNA from all RNA. All cDNA was treated with uracil-DNA glycosylase and then went through a first 18-cycle PCR with the universal primers M1SS and BC2_uni_R. As for the authors' bioinformatics: Normalization of each sample was performed by random selection of 1 million high-quality reads, each carrying a distinct molecular identifier. Instead of being binned into consensus sequences, reads that shared molecular identifiers were thrown out. CDR3 identification, clonotype clustering and error correction used MiTCR with a Q25 quality threshold and the strictest error-elimination algorithm. Lower-bound total TCR beta diversity was estimated with a nonparametric unseen species model using Euler transformation. The raw public data were reprocessed by TCRdb itself: fastp quality trimming at Q25, MiXCR clonotype calling, in-frame beta chains only. Rows matching on CDR3 protein sequence are summarized as one entry with the most common DNA and genes. These V and J calls derive from TCRdb rather than the authors' analysis. The sample records more than 650,000 distinct CDR3 sequences, approximately 21% of which are singletons. In total, the top ten clones hold around a fifth of the sample.

This clonotype turned up a few times. Its antigen remains undetermined. One base away there is no much larger clone; base qualities are not given. Systemically healthy Caucasian individuals from Russia, 39 in total and aged about 6 to 100 years, were included as donors. Ten milliliters of peripheral blood were drawn from each donor into EDTA-treated Vacutainer tubes. Ficoll-Paque density-gradient centrifugation was used to isolate PBMCs, with at least 6 million obtained per sample. Total RNA, at least 5 micrograms per sample, was extracted from PBMCs with Trizol reagent. The percentages of naive CD45RAhigh/CD27high T cells were determined by flow cytometry on a PBMC aliquot from every donor. In the germline V gene, CDR1 corresponds to SGHRS and CDR2 to YFSETQ. Reading from cysteine to phenylalanine, the CDR3 counts 14 amino acids. The CDR3 DNA has 42 bases and is translated from base 1. The germline ends are 11 bases apart after V is trimmed by 4 bases and J by 1 base.

The TCR originated in an older man in good health. The chain is made from TRBV5-1 and TRBJ1-2, and possibly TRBD1, on 6 matching bases. Sequences were obtained from blood. The encoded CDR3 is CASSVDRINYGYTF. The DNA sequence reads TGCGCCAGCAGCGTTGACAGGATTAACTATGGCTACACCTTC.